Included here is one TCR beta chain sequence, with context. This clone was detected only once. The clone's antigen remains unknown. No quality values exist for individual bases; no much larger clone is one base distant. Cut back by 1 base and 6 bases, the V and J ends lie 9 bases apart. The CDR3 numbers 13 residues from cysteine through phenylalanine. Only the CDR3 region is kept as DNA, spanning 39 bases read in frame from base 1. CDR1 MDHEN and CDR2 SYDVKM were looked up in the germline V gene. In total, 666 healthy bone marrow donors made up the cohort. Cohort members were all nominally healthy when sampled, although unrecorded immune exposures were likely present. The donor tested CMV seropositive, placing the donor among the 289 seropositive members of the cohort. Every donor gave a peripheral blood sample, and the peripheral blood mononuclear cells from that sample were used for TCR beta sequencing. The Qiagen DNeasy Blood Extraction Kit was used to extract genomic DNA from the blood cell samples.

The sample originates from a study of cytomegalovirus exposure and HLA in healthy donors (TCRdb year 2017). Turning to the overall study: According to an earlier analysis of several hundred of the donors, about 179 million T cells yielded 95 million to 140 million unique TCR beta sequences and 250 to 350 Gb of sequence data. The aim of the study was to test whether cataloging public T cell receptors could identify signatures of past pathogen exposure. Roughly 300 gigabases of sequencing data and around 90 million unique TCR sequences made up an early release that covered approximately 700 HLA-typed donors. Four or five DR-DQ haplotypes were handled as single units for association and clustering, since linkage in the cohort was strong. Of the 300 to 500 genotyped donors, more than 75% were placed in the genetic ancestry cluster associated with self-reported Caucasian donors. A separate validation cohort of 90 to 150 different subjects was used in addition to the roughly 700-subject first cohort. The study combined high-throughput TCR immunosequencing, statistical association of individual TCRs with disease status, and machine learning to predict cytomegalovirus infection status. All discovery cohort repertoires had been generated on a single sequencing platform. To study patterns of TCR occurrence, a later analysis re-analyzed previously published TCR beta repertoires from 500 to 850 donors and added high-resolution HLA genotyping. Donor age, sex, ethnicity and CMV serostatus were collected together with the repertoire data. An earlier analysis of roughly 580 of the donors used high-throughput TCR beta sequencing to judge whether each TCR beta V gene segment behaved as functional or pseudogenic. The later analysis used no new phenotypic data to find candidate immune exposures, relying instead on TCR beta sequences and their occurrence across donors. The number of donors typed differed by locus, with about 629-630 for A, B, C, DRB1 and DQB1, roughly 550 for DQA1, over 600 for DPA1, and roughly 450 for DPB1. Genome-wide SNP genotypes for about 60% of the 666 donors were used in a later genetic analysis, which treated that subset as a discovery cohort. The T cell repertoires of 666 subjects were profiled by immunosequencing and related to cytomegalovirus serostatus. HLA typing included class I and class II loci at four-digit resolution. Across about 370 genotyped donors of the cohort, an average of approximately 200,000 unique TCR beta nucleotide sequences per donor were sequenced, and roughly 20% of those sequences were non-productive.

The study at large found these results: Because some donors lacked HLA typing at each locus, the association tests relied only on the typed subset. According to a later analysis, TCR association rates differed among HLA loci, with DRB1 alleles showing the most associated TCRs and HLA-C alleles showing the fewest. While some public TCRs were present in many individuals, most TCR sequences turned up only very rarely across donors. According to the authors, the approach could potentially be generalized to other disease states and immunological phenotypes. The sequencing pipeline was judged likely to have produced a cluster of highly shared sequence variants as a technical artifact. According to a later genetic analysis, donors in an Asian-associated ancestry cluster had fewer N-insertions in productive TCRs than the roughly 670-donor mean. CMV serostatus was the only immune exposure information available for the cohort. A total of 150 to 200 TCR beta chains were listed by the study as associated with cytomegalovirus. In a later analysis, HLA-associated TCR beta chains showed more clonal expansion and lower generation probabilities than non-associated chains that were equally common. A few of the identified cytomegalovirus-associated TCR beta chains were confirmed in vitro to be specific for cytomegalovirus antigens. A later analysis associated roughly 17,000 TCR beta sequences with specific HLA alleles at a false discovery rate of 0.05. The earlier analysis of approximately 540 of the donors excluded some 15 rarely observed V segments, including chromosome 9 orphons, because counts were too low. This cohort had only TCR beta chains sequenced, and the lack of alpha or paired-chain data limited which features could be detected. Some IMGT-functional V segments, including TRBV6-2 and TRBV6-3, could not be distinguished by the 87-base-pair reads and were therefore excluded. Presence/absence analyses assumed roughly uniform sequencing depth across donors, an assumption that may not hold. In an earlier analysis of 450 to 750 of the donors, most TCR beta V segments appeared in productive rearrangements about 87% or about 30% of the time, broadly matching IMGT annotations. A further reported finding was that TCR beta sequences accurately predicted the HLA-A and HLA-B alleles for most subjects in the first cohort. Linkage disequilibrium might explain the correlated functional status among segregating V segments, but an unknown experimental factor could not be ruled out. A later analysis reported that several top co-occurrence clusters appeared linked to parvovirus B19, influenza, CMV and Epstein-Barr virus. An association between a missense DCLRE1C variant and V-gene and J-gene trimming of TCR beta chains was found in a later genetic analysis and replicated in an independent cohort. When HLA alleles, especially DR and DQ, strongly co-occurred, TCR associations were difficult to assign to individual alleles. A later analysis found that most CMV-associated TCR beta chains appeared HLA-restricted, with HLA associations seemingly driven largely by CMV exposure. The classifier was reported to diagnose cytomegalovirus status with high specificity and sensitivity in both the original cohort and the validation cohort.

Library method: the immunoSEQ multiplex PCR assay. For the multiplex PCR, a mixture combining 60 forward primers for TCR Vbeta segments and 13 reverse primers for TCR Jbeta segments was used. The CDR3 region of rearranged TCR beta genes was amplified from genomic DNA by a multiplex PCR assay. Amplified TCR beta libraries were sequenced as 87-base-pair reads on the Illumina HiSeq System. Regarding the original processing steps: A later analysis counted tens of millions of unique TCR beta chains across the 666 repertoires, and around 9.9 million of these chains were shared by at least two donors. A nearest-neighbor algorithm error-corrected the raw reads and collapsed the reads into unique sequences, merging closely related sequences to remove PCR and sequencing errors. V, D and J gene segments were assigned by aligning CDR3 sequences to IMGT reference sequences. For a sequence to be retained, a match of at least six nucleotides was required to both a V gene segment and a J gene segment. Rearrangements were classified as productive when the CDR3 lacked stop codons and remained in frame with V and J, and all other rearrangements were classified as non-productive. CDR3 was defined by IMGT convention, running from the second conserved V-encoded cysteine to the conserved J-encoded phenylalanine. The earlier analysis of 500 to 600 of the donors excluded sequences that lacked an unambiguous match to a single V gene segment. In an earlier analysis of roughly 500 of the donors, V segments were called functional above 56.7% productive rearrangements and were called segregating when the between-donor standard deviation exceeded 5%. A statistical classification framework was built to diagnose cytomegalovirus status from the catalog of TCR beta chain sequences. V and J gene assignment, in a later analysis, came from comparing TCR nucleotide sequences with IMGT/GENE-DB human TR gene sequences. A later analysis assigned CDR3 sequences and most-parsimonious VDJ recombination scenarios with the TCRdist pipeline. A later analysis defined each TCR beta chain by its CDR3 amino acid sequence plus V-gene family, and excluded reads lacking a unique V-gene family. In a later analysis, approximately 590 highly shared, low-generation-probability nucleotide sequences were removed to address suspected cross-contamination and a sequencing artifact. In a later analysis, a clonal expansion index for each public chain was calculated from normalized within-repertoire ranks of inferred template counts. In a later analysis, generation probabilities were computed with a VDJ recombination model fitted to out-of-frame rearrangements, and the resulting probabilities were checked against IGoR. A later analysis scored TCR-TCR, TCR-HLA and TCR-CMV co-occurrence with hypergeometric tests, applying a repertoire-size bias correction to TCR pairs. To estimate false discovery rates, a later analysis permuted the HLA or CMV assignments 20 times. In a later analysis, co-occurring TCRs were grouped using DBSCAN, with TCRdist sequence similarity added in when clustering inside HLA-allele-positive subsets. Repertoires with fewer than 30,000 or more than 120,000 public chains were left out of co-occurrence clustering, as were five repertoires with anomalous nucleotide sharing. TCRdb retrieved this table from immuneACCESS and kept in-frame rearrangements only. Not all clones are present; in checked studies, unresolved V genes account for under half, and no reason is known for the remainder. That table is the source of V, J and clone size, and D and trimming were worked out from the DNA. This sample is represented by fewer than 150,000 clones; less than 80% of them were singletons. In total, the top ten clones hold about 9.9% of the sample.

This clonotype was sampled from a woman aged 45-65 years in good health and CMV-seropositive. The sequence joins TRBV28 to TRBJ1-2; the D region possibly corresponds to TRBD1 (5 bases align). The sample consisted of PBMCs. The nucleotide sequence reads TGTGCCAGCAGTTTATCCCAAGGGGATGGCTACACCTTC. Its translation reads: CASSLSQGDGYTF.